Many counts were recorded for the clone carrying this TCR beta chain. This library used approximately 0.4 ug RNA and molecular barcoded adaptors spanning alpha/delta and beta/gamma chains. Via MiXCR, TCRdb re-called the reads, giving one row per CDR3 protein. The sample records 90,000 to 95,000 distinct CDR3 sequences, around a fifth being singletons. This specimen comes from a study of read filtering for tumor transcriptome and immune sequencing. Germline V gives CDR1 SGHVS, CDR2 FNYEAQ. V gave up 5 bases and J gave up 0 bases, with 11 bases separating them. This CDR3 is built from 15 residues. The chain combines TRBV7-6 with TRBJ2-1, with D tentatively TRBD2 (6 bases). This TCR was recovered from a donor at least 40 years old with multiple myeloma. The sample comprised a population of CD138-negative cells sorted from bone marrow. Written as DNA, the CDR3 is TGTGCCAGCAGCGCCTCTAGCGACTCCTACAATGAGCAGTTCTTC. This gives the protein CASSASSDSYNEQFF. The full variable domain, completed using reference TRBV7-6 and TRBJ2-1, is GAGVSQSPRYKVTKRGQDVALRCDPISGHVSLYWYRQALGQGPEFLTYFNYEAQQDKSGLPNDRFSAERPEGSISTLTIQRTEQRDSAMYRCASSASSDSYNEQFFGPGTRLTVL.